This T cell receptor beta chain derives from a study of blood T cells in healthy people across ages. The overall study: About one barcoded beta molecule per two T cells was captured by template switching. Findings of the study overall: Fewer expanded clones and more diversity marked long-lived versus aged donors.

The use of a sample-barcoded 5' primer and a J-beta primer mix characterized a second PCR of about 7 to 12 cycles. Each cDNA molecule, via a template-switch adaptor with 12 random nucleotides, was tagged. TCRdb passed the 5' RACE reads through MiXCR, listing each CDR3 protein once. The sample consists of 850,000 to 950,000 distinct CDR3 sequences, about 30% of them appearing once. Extraction yielded at least 5 micrograms of total RNA per sample. Comments on this clonotype: Its target is unknown. A much larger clone is a single base away; this may be a read error.

The CDR3 covers 13 residues. Germline CDR1 and CDR2: SGHDN and FVKESK. V lost 3 bases, J lost 2 bases, and 7 bases lay in between. The specimen was blood. The source is a woman older than 75 in good health. The rearrangement joins TRBV14 to TRBJ2-5; D uncertain. The CDR3 reads CASSHNGQETQYF. CDR3 coding DNA: TGTGCCAGCAGCCATAACGGGCAAGAGACCCAGTACTTC.